The 11 T cell receptor beta chains reported below all come from one sample, sequenced in a study of cytomegalovirus exposure and HLA in healthy donors. The PCR was carried out with 60 Vbeta primers and 13 Jbeta primers. Clones were sequenced by immunoSEQ multiplex PCR, and TCRdb holds only the in-frame ones, with some missing. The data contain fewer than 130,000 clones, 55% to 75% of them singletons. The sample consisted of PBMCs. Receptor source: a man between 25 and 39 years old in good health and CMV-seropositive.

This chain links TRBV11-3 with TRBJ1-4; D might be TRBD1 (5 bases). The V end was cut by 8 bases, the J end by 3 bases, with 16 bases between. Germline V gives CDR1 SGHNT, CDR2 YENEEA. The CDR3 runs to 15 residues. CDR3 in amino acids: CASHLRGEANEKLFF. The CDR3 DNA reads as TGTGCCAGCCATCTCCGGGGGGAGGCTAATGAAAAACTGTTTTTT.

V and J are TRBV27 and TRBJ1-1, with 7 nucleotides matching TRBD1. The CDR3 extends over 12 amino acids. The germline gives CDR1 MNHEY, CDR2 SMNVEV (reference sequence). With V trimmed by 3 bases and J by 6 bases, 1 base remained unmatched. The CDR3 region is CASSFQGAEAFF. The DNA of the CDR3 is TGTGCCAGCAGTTTCCAGGGGGCTGAAGCTTTCTTT.

V gene TRBV9 combines with J gene TRBJ1-2; the D is unclear. The CDR3 totals 14 residues. CDR1 and CDR2 from the germline V gene are SGDLS and YYNGEE. Trimming stripped 0 bases from V and 0 bases from J, with 6 bases between. CDR3 region: CASSVASANYGYTF. The DNA for the CDR3 is TGTGCCAGCAGCGTAGCATCAGCTAACTATGGCTACACCTTC.

J is TRBJ2-7 and V is TRBV5-1; 7 bases agree with TRBD1. The germline gives CDR1 SGHRS, CDR2 YFSETQ. Trimming took 0 bases from V and 2 from J; bases not matched to a gene: 5. This CDR3 is built from 15 residues. Here the CDR3 reads CASSLAWTGTYEQYF. CDR3 nucleotides: TGCGCCAGCAGCTTGGCCTGGACAGGAACCTACGAGCAGTACTTC.

The J gene is TRBJ2-7, the V gene TRBV7-8; maybe TRBD1 (5 bases). V lost 6 bases, J lost 3 bases, and 9 bases lay in between. CDR3 length equals 12 residues. The V gene's germline CDR1 is SGHVS and CDR2 FQNEAQ. The DNA of the CDR3 is TGTGCCAGCAGTTCGGACAACTACGAGCAGTACTTC. Its protein is CASSSDNYEQYF.

J is TRBJ1-2 and V is TRBV2; D ambiguous. V shed 6 bases and J shed 4 bases, with 9 bases lying between them. Germline CDR1 and CDR2: SNHLY and FYNNEI. There are 12 residues in the CDR3. CDR3 protein: CASSPGVYGYTF. The CDR3 DNA reads as TGTGCCAGCAGCCCCGGGGTCTATGGCTACACCTTC.

This chain links TRBV7-9 with TRBJ2-7; 8 bases line up with TRBD2. J gave up 2 bases and V 1 base, and 4 bases lay outside the gene matches. The CDR3 consists of 15 residues. Germline-derived CDR1 and CDR2 are SEHNR and FQNEAQ (reference sequence). The CDR3 region is CASSLGAGGTYEQYF. CDR3 DNA sequence: TGTGCCAGCAGCTTAGGGGCGGGGGGAACCTACGAGCAGTACTTC.

The sample holds a few counts of this clone. V is TRBV5-1 and J is TRBJ2-5; TRBD2 aligns across 10 bases. J was trimmed by 2 bases and V by 4 bases; bases with no gene match: 8. Germline values: CDR1 SGHRS, CDR2 YFSETQ. The CDR3 contains 16 residues. The CDR3 is CASSPPGAGGQETQYF. Here the CDR3 DNA reads TGCGCCAGCAGCCCCCCGGGAGCGGGGGGGCAAGAGACCCAGTACTTC.

The chain joins TRBV5-1 to TRBJ2-2; TRBD2 agrees at 9 bases. Unmatched junction bases numbered 9, after V lost 0 bases and J lost 6 bases. From germline, CDR1 is SGHRS and CDR2 YFSETQ. CDR3 length: 17 residues. CDR3 protein: CASSLVPTAGGSGELFF. The CDR3 DNA reads as TGCGCCAGCAGCTTGGTTCCAACAGCGGGGGGTTCCGGGGAGCTGTTTTTT.

The chain joins TRBV19 to TRBJ1-2; D is unclear. This CDR3 spans 13 amino acids. Germline assignment: CDR1 LNHDA and CDR2 SQIVND (reference sequence). The V and J ends lost 3 bases and 6 bases respectively, with 11 bases between them. CDR3 residues: CASSIGVWDGYTF. Written as DNA, the CDR3 is TGTGCCAGTAGTATCGGGGTTTGGGATGGCTACACCTTC.

The chain joins TRBV6-5 to TRBJ1-1; no firm D call. Between the trimmed V and J ends, which lost 0 bases and 11 bases, there was a span of 16 bases. The V gene's germline CDR1 is MNHEY and CDR2 SVGAGI. The CDR3 totals 14 residues. The CDR3 DNA reads TGTGCCAGCAGTTACTCTTGGGCTGGGTATGCGGCTTTCTTT. The encoded protein is CASSYSWAGYAAFF.